Listed here is a single TCR beta chain. The total RNA was obtained from whole blood that was not fractionated. Original methodology: There were a median of approximately 100,000 TCRs per sample, with a range from roughly 20,000 to 700,000. TCRdb redid the calling of the 5' RACE reads with MiXCR, one entry per CDR3 protein. The V and J calls follow TCRdb's processing rather than the paper's. The table shows roughly 81,000 distinct CDR3 sequences, with more than 7% occurring only once. The sample comes from a study of human T cells and chemical hapten exposure. The CDR3 covers 14 residues. CDR1 is PRHDT, CDR2 FYEKMQ, per germline (reference sequence). Trimming cost V 5 bases and J 3 bases, with 14 bases left between them.

This TCR derives from a male donor in good health. The chain combines TRBV13 with TRBJ2-7; D remains ambiguous. CDR3 coding DNA: TGTGCCAGCAGCACCAATGACGCTGTCTACGAGCAGTACTTC. Translated, it gives CASSTNDAVYEQYF.